Listed below are T cell receptor beta chains from one sample, sequenced in a study of identical twins. TCRdb reprocessed the 5' RACE reads via MiXCR and lists one record per CDR3 protein. The sample shows about 890,000 distinct CDR3 sequences, approximately 13% of them seen only once. This sample also appeared in a second study, on yellow fever vaccine responses in identical twins.

Material for sequencing was PBMCs. Source of these receptors: a young woman in good health. CDR3s include the opening cysteine and the closing phenylalanine or tryptophan. The D gene is left open where the match is weak. Clone size is shown for a subset of rows, as once, few, many or a class of expanded clone.

j_call d_call clone_size v_call cdr3_nt cdr3_aa
TRBJ2-7 NA NA TRBV14 TGTGCCAGCAGCCAAGATACGAGGACATTGGTCTACGAGCAGTACTTC CASSQDTRTLVYEQYF
TRBJ2-1 TRBD2 many TRBV7-8 TGTGCCAGCAGCTCTATTACTAGCGGGGCCAATGAGCAGTTCTTC CASSSITSGANEQFF
TRBJ2-1 NA NA TRBV29-1 TGCACCGCCGGGACTTATATACCCAATGAGCAGTTCTTC CTAGTYIPNEQFF
TRBJ2-2 NA many TRBV29-1 TGCAGCGGCGGACAGTACACCGGGGAGCTGTTTTTT CSGGQYTGELFF
TRBJ1-1 NA NA TRBV6-6 TGTGCCAGCAGTTACCGGACTTCTGAAGCTTTCTTT CASSYRTSEAFF
TRBJ2-1 NA NA TRBV10-3 TGTGCCATCGGCGGGATAGACAATGAGCAGTTCTTC CAIGGIDNEQFF
TRBJ1-6 NA NA TRBV9 TGTGCCAGCAGCCCCCGGGGGGAAAATTCACCCCTCCACTTT CASSPRGENSPLHF
TRBJ2-7 NA NA TRBV2 TGTGCCAGCAGTTTGTCCCCTTTTTATGGGGAGAGCTCCTACGAGCAGTACTTC CASSLSPFYGESSYEQYF
TRBJ1-5 TRBD1 NA TRBV2 TGTGCCAGCAGCGGACAGGGGGGGTGGCAGCCCCAGCATTTT CASSGQGGWQPQHF
TRBJ1-2 NA NA TRBV20-1 TGCAGTGCTAGATGGGAGGGGCCGGGGATCTTGTATGGCTACACCTTC CSARWEGPGILYGYTF
TRBJ2-7 TRBD2 NA TRBV3-1 TGTGCCAGCAGCCAAGGATCCCTAGCGGGTGGGGAGCAGTACTTC CASSQGSLAGGEQYF
TRBJ2-3 NA many TRBV28 TGTGCCAGCAGTCTCCCTCGGACAGAAGCCACAGATACGCAGTATTTT CASSLPRTEATDTQYF
TRBJ1-1 NA few TRBV29-1 TGCAGCGTTGACCGGGAGAGGAACACTGAAGCTTTCTTT CSVDRERNTEAFF
TRBJ2-2 NA NA TRBV4-2 TGTGCCAGCAGCGCGAAACAGGAGAACACCGGGGAGCTGTTTTTT CASSAKQENTGELFF
TRBJ2-3 TRBD2 NA TRBV19 TGTGCCAGTAGTAAAAGTAGCGGGAGGAAGTCAGATACGCAGTATTTT CASSKSSGRKSDTQYF
TRBJ1-2 TRBD1 NA TRBV20-1 TGCAGTGCGAGGAGGGGGCTGGGCTACACCTTC CSARRGLGYTF
TRBJ1-1 TRBD1 few TRBV5-1 TGCGCCAGCAGATACGGGGGACAGTCTGCGGTTAACACTGAAGCTTTCTTT CASRYGGQSAVNTEAFF
TRBJ2-7 NA few TRBV12-3/TRBV12-4 TGTGCCAGCAATCTCAGGGGGGATTACGAGCAGTACTTC CASNLRGDYEQYF
TRBJ2-2 TRBD1 NA TRBV29-1 TGCAGCGCGCTCAGGGGGACCGGGGAGCTGTTTTTT CSALRGTGELFF
TRBJ1-4 NA NA TRBV3-1 TGTGCCAGCAGCCAAGGTGGAATGGCAACTAATGAAAAACTGTTTTTT CASSQGGMATNEKLFF
TRBJ1-2 TRBD1 NA TRBV12-3/TRBV12-4 TGTGCCAGCAGACGTATCCCGGGACAGGGGGTTGTCACCTTC CASRRIPGQGVVTF
TRBJ2-3 NA NA TRBV11-2 TGTGCCAGCAGCTTAGGAGGGCCGGGACTCAGCACAGATACGCAGTATTTT CASSLGGPGLSTDTQYF
TRBJ2-3 NA few TRBV5-4 TGTGCCACCCGGGGCACAGATACGCAGTATTTT CATRGTDTQYF
TRBJ2-3 NA few TRBV6-4 TGTGCCAGCAGCCCGCGGGGCGTAGGTTCAGATACGCAGTATTTT CASSPRGVGSDTQYF
TRBJ2-3 NA NA TRBV2 TGTGCCAGCGCGAGACTCAGGGGTCCTAGCACAGATACGCAGTATTTT CASARLRGPSTDTQYF
TRBJ2-4 NA NA TRBV7-8 TGTGCCAGCAGCTTAGCTGGGGTTCTAGCCAAAAACATTCAGTACTTC CASSLAGVLAKNIQYF
TRBJ2-1 TRBD2 NA TRBV20-1 TGCAGTGCTAGCGGTCTAGCGGGGGGATGGGGGACCTACAATGAGCAGTTCTTC CSASGLAGGWGTYNEQFF
TRBJ1-5 NA many TRBV27 TGTGCCAGCAGTTTATCGGTGTCTCAGCCCCAGCATTTT CASSLSVSQPQHF
TRBJ2-7 NA many TRBV9 TGTGCCAGCAGCGTAGAGGTTTCCGACGAGCAGTACTTC CASSVEVSDEQYF
TRBJ2-2 NA NA TRBV19 TGTGCCAGTAGTTGGGATTGGGGTTCCGGGGAGCTGTTTTTT CASSWDWGSGELFF
TRBJ1-4 TRBD1 NA TRBV5-1 TGCGCCAGCAGCACAGCCGGGGCAGGGGGTGAAAAACTGTTTTTT CASSTAGAGGEKLFF
TRBJ1-2 NA few TRBV7-9 TGTGCCAGCAGCTTAGCCGGTGGCTACACCTTC CASSLAGGYTF
TRBJ2-7 NA few TRBV28 TGTGCCAGCAGTCCGTCACTGGCGAGCCGCTACGAGCAGTACTTC CASSPSLASRYEQYF
TRBJ1-1 NA many TRBV12-3/TRBV12-4 TGCGCCAGCAGCTTGTTCGGGACTGAAGCTTTCTTT CASSLFGTEAFF
TRBJ2-2 TRBD2 many TRBV5-1 TGCGCCAGCAGCCCACTGACTAGCGGGAGCGGGGAGCTGTTTTTT CASSPLTSGSGELFF
TRBJ1-6 NA few TRBV7-6 TGTGCCAGCAGGCGGGACGGAATTAATTCACCCCTCCACTTT CASRRDGINSPLHF
TRBJ2-1 TRBD2 NA TRBV24-1 TGTGCCACCAGTGATCCCACCCCTAGCGGGGATTACAATGAGCAGTTCTTC CATSDPTPSGDYNEQFF
TRBJ2-1 NA few TRBV5-1 TGCGCCAGCAGCTTGGGGGTGGGGTCCGGGTCGAGCTCCTACAATGAGCAGTTCTTC CASSLGVGSGSSSYNEQFF
TRBJ2-1 NA NA TRBV28 TGTGCCAGCAGTTTTGTCGGCGTTGAGCAGTTCTTC CASSFVGVEQFF
TRBJ2-3 NA NA TRBV19 TGTGCCAGTAGTATAAAGAACGGCACTAGCACAGATACGCAGTATTTT CASSIKNGTSTDTQYF
TRBJ1-1 TRBD1 NA TRBV12-3/TRBV12-4 TGTGCCAGCATTGGACAGGTCAACACTGAAGCTTTCTTT CASIGQVNTEAFF
TRBJ2-3 NA NA TRBV5-1 TGCGCCAGCAGCTTCGACGGCACAGATACGCAGTATTTT CASSFDGTDTQYF
TRBJ2-7 NA few TRBV11-2 TGTGCCAGCAGAGTCGGGCCAGGGACCTACGAGCAGTACTTC CASRVGPGTYEQYF
TRBJ2-7 TRBD2 NA TRBV4-1 TGCGCCAGCAGCCAACTTCCACCTCCAGCGGGAGGGAAGAACGAGCAGTACTTC CASSQLPPPAGGKNEQYF
TRBJ2-1 TRBD2 NA TRBV15 TGTGCCACCAGCAGAGAAGGACTAGCGGCCAATGAGCAGTTCTTC CATSREGLAANEQFF
TRBJ1-1 TRBD1 NA TRBV12-3/TRBV12-4 TGTGCCAGCAGTTTCGGAACAGGGGACCCGAACACTGAAGCTTTCTTT CASSFGTGDPNTEAFF
TRBJ2-3 NA NA TRBV10-3 TGTGCCATCAGATACAGGGAAACAGATACGCAGTATTTT CAIRYRETDTQYF
TRBJ2-3 NA few TRBV19 TGTGCCAGTAGTATCGGAGGAGGGACTCGAGACACAGATACGCAGTATTTT CASSIGGGTRDTDTQYF
TRBJ2-1 NA NA TRBV20-1 TGCAGTGCTAGACTCGAAATTTACAATGAGCAGTTCTTC CSARLEIYNEQFF
TRBJ2-7 NA many TRBV10-3 TGTGCCATCAGGGCCGGGACGGAGAGTTACGAGCAGTACTTC CAIRAGTESYEQYF
TRBJ2-3 NA few TRBV12-3/TRBV12-4 TGTGCCAGTCACTTAGCGGCAGATACGCAGTATTTT CASHLAADTQYF
TRBJ2-3 TRBD2 many TRBV10-3 TGTGCCATCAGTGAGCGGGCTAGCGGATACACAGATACGCAGTATTTT CAISERASGYTDTQYF
TRBJ1-5 NA many TRBV7-4 TGTGCCAGCAGCTTCCCCCAGATGGTTAATCAGCCCCAGCATTTT CASSFPQMVNQPQHF